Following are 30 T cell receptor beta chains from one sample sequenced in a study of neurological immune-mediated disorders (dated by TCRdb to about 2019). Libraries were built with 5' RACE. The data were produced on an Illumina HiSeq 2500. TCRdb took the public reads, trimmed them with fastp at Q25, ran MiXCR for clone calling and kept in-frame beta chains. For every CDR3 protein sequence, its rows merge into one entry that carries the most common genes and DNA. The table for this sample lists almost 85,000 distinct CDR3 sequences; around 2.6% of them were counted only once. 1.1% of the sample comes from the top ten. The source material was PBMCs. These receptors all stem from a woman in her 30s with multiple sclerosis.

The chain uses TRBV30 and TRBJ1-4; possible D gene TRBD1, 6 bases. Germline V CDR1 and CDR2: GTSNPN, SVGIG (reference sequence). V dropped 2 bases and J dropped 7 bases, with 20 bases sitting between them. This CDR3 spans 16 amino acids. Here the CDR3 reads CAWSPGDRLGGEKLFF. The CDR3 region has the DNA TGTGCCTGGAGTCCTGGAGACAGGCTCGGGGGTGAAAAACTGTTTTTT.

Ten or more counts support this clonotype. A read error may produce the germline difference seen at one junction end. CDR3 amino acids: CSAEENTEAFF. The CDR3 nucleotides read TGCAGCGCTGAAGAGAACACTGAAGCTTTCTTT. The chain couples TRBV29-1 to TRBJ1-1; D not resolved. The V gene's germline CDR1 is SQVTM and CDR2 ANQGSEA. This CDR3 region has 11 residues.

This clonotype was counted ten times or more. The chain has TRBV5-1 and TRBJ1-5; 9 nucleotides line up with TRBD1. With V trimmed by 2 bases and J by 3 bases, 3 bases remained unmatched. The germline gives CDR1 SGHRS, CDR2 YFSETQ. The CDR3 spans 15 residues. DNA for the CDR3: TGCGCCAGCAGCTTAGGACAGGGGCCCAATCAGCCCCAGCATTTT. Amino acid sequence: CASSLGQGPNQPQHF.

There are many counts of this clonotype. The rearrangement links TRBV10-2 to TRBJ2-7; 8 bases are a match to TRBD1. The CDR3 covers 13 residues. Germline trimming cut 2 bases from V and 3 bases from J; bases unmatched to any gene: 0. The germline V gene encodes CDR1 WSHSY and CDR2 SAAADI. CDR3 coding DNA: TGCGCCAGCAGTGAGGACAGGGGCTACGAGCAGTACTTC. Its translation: CASSEDRGYEQYF.

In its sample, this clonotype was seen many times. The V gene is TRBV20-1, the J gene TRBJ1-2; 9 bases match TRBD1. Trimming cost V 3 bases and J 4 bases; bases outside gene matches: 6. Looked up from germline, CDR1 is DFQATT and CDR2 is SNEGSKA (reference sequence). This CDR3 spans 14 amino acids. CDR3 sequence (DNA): TGCAGTGCTAGTGGGACAGGGCCCCTCTATGGCTACACCTTC. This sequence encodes CSASGTGPLYGYTF.

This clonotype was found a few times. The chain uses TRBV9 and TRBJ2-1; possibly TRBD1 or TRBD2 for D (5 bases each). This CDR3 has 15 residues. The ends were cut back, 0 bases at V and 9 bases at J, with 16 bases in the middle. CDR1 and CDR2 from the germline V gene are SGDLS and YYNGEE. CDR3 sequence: CASSVGGASSTEQFF. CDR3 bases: TGTGCCAGCAGCGTAGGAGGGGCTAGCTCTACTGAGCAGTTCTTC.

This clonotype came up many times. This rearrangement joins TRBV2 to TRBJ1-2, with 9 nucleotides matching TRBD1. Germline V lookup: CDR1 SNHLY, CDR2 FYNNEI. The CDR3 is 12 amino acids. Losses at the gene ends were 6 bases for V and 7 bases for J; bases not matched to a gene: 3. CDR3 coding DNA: TGTGCCAGCAGGGGGACAGGGCCTGGCTACACCTTC. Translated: CASRGTGPGYTF.

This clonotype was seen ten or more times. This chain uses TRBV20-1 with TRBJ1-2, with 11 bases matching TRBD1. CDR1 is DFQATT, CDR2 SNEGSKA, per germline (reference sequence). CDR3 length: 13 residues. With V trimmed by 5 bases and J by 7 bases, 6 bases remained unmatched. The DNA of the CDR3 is TGCAGTGCTGGCGGACAGGGGGCCCTTGGCTACACCTTC. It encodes CSAGGQGALGYTF.

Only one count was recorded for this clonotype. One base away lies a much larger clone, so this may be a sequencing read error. The CDR3 region is CSVDLLERPNEQFF. The CDR3 DNA reads as TGCAGCGTCGACCTCCTAGAGCGGCCCAATGAGCAGTTCTTC. This sequence joins TRBV29-1 and TRBJ2-1, with a possible D match to TRBD2 (5 bases). Germline assignment: CDR1 SQVTM and CDR2 ANQGSEA. The germline V and J ends were trimmed by 6 bases and 6 bases, with 18 bases remaining between them. This CDR3 has 14 amino acids.

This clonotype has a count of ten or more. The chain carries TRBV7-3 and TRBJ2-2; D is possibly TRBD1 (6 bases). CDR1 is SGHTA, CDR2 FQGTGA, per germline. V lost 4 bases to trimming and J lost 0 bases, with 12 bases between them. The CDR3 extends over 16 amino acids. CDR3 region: CASSSRGSANTGELFF. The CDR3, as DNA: TGTGCCAGCAGCTCCAGGGGCTCTGCGAACACCGGGGAGCTGTTTTTT.

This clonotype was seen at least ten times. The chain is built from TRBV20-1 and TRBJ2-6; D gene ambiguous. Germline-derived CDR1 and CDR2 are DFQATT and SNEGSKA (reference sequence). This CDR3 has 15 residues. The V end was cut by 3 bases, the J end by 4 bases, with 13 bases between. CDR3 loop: CSASSEGSGANVLTF. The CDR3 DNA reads TGCAGTGCTAGTTCAGAAGGCTCCGGGGCCAACGTCCTGACTTTC.

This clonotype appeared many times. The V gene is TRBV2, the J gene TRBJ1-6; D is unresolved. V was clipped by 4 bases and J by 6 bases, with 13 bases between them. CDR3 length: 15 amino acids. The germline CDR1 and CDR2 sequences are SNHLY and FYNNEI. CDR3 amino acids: CASSARGGVNSPLHF. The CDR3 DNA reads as TGTGCCAGCAGTGCCCGAGGCGGGGTTAATTCACCCCTCCACTTT. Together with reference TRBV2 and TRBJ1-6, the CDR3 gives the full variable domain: EPEVTQTPSHQVTQMGQEVILRCVPISNHLYFYWYRQILGQKVEFLVSFYNNEISEKSEIFDDQFSVERPDGSNFTLKIRSTKLEDSAMYFCASSARGGVNSPLHFGNGTRLTVT.

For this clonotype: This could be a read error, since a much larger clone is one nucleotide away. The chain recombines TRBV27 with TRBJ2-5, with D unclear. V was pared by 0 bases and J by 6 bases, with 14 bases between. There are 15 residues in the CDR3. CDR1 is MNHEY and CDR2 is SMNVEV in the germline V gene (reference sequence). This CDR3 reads CASSLSHRVMQTQYF. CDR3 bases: TGTGCCAGCAGTTTATCACATCGGGTTATGCAGACCCAGTACTTC.

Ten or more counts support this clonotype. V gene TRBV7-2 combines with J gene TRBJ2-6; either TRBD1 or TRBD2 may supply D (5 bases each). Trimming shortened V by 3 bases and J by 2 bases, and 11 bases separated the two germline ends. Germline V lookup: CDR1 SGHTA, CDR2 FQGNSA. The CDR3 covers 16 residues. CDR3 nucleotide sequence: TGTGCCAGCAGCTTGTTTGGGGGAACTGGGGCCAACGTCCTGACTTTC. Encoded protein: CASSLFGGTGANVLTF. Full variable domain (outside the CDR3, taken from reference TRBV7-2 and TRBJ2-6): GAGVSQSPSNKVTEKGKDVELRCDPISGHTALYWYRQSLGQGLEFLIYFQGNSAPDKSGLPSDRFSAERTGGSVSTLTIQRTQQEDSAVYLCASSLFGGTGANVLTFGAGSRLTVL.

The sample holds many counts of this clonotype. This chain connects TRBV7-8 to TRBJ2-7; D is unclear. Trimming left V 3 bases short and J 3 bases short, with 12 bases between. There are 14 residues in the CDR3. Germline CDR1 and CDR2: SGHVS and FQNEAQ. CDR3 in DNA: TGTGCCAGCAGCTTCGGCGGCAGCCACTACGAGCAGTACTTC. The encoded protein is CASSFGGSHYEQYF.

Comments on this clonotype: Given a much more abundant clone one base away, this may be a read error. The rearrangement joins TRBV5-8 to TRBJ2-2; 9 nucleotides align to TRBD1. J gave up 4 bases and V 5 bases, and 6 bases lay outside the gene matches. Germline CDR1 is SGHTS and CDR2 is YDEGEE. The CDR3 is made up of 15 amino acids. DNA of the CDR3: TGTGCCAGCAGTTACGGGACAGGGTTCACCGGGGAGCTGTTTTTT. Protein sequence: CASSYGTGFTGELFF.

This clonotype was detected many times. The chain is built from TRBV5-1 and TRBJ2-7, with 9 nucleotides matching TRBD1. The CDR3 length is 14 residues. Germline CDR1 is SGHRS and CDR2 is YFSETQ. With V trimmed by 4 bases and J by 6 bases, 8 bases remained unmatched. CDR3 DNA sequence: TGCGCCAGCAGCCCACGACAGGGGGGAGTCGAGCAGTACTTC. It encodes CASSPRQGGVEQYF.

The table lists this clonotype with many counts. The CDR3 DNA follows: TGTGCCAGCAGCTTAACAGGGGGGTACACTGAAGCTTTCTTT. Its protein product is CASSLTGGYTEAFF. The gene calls are TRBV7-2 and TRBJ1-1, with 8 bases identical to TRBD1. V trimming: 2 bases; J trimming: 3 bases; junction bases outside the gene matches: 2. This CDR3 comprises 14 residues. Germline V gene data show CDR1 as SGHTA and CDR2 as FQGNSA.

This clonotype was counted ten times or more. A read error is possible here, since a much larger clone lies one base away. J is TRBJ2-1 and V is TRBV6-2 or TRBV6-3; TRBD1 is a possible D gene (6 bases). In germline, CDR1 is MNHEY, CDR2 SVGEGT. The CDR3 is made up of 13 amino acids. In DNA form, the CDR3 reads TGTGCCAGCAGTTACTCCTCGACTCGGGACATCAACTTC. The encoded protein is CASSYSSTRDINF.

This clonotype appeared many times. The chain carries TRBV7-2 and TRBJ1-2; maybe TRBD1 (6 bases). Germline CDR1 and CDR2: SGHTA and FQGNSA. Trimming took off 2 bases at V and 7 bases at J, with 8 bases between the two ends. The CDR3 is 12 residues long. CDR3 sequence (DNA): TGTGCCAGCAGCTTACAGGGGAGTGGCTACACCTTC. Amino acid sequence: CASSLQGSGYTF. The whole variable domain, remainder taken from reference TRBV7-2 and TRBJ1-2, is GAGVSQSPSNKVTEKGKDVELRCDPISGHTALYWYRQSLGQGLEFLIYFQGNSAPDKSGLPSDRFSAERTGGSVSTLTIQRTQQEDSAVYLCASSLQGSGYTFGSGTRLTVV.

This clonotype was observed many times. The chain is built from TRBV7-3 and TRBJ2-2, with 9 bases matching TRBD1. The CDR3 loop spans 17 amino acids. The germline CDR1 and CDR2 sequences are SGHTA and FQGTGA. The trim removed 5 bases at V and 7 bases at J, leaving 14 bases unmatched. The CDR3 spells CASSPNNRGQLGGELFF. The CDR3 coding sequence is TGTGCCAGCAGCCCTAATAACAGGGGGCAATTGGGCGGGGAGCTGTTTTTT.

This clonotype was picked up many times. The chain's CDR3 is CSARGGARDYEQYF. CDR3 bases: TGCAGTGCTAGAGGCGGGGCCAGAGACTACGAGCAGTACTTC. This chain links TRBV20-1 with TRBJ2-7; D possibly corresponds to TRBD2 (6 bases). The CDR3 runs to 14 residues. V gave up 1 base and J gave up 3 bases, with 13 bases separating them. Germline CDR1 DFQATT, CDR2 SNEGSKA (reference sequence).

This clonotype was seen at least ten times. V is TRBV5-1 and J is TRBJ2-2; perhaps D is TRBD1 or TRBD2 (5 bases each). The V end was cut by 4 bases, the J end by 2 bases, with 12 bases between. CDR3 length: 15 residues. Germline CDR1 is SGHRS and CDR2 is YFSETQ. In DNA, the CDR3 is TGCGCCAGCAGCGTGGGACCAATCAACACCGGGGAGCTGTTTTTT. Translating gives CASSVGPINTGELFF.

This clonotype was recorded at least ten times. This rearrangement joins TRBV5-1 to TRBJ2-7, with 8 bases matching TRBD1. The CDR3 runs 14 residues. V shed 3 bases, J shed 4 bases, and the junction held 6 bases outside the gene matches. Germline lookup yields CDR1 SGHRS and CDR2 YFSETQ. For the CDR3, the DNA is TGCGCCAGCAGCTGGACAGGGCGAAGTTACGAGCAGTACTTC. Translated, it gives CASSWTGRSYEQYF.

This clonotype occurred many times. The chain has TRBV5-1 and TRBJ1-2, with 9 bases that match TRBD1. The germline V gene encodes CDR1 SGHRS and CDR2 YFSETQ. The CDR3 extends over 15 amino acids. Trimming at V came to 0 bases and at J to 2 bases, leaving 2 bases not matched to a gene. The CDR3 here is CASSLGGQGNYGYTF. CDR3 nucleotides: TGCGCCAGCAGCTTGGGTGGACAGGGGAACTATGGCTACACCTTC.

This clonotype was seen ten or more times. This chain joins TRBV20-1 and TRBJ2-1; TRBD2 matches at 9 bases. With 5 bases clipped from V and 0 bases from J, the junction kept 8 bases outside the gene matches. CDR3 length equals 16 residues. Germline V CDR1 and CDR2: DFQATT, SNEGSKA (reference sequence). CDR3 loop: CSAGDSGRSSYNEQFF. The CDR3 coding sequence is TGCAGTGCTGGGGATAGCGGGAGAAGCTCCTACAATGAGCAGTTCTTC.

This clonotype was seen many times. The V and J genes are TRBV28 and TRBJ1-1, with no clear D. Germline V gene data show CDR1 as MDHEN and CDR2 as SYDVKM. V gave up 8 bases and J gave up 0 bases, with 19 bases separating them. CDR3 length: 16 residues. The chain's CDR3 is CASHVGSPLMNTEAFF. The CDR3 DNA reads TGTGCCAGCCATGTGGGTAGCCCTTTAATGAACACTGAAGCTTTCTTT. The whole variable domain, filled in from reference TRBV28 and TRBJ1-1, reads DVKVTQSSRYLVKRTGEKVFLECVQDMDHENMFWYRQDPGLGLRLIYFSYDVKMKEKGDIPEGYSVSREKKERFSLILESASTNQTSMYLCASHVGSPLMNTEAFFGQGTRLTVV.

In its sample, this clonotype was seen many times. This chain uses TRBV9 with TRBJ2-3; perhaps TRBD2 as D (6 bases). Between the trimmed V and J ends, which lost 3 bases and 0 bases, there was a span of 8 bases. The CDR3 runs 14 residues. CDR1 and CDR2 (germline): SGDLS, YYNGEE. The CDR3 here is CASSESGSTDTQYF. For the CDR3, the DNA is TGTGCCAGCAGCGAGAGCGGGAGCACAGATACGCAGTATTTT.

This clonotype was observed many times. CDR3 sequence (DNA): TGTGCCCGTACTGGCCACACAGATACGCAGTATTTT. This codes for CARTGHTDTQYF. V usage is TRBV2 and J usage is TRBJ2-3; D call uncertain. Germline CDR1 is SNHLY and CDR2 is FYNNEI. Deletions cut 11 bases from V and 2 bases from J, with 11 bases between. There are 12 residues in the CDR3.

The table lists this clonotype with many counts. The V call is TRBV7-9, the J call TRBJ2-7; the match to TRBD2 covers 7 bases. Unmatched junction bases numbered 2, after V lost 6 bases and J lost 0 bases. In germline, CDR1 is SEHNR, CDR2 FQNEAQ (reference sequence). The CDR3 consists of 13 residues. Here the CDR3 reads CASRGRDSYEQYF. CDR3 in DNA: TGTGCCAGCAGGGGGAGGGACTCCTACGAGCAGTACTTC.